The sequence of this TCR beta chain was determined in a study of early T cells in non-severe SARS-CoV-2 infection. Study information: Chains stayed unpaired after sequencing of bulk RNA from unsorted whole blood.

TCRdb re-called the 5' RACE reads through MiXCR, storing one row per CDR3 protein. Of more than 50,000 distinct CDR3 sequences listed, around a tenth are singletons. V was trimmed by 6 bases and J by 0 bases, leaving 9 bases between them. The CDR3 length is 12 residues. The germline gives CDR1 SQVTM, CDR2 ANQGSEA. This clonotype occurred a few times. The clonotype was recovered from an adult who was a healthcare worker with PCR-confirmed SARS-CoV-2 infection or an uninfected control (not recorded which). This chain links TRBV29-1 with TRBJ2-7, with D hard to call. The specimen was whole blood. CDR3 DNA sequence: TGCAGCGTCGCCTCGAGCTCCTACGAGCAGTACTTC. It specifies CSVASSSYEQYF.